This entry features one T cell receptor (beta chain) sequence. Antigen unknown. This record comes from a study of T cell responses to AZD1222 COVID-19 vaccine. Points from the study as a whole: Reportedly, nearly half of unique spike TCRs recognized epitopes outside B.1.351/B.1.1.7 mutations. Distributed over spike, vaccine-associated CD4 TCRs predominated at 160-218 and 743-854.

TCRdb's copy holds only in-frame clones and misses some; the assay was immunoSEQ multiplex PCR. The repertoire has some 130,000 clones, roughly nine tenths of them found once; the top ten carry 2.4%. V was pared by 5 bases and J by 3 bases, with 17 bases between. In germline, CDR1 is SEHNR, CDR2 FQNEAQ (reference sequence). The CDR3 runs to 15 residues. Material: peripheral blood, obtained on day 0 of AZD1222 vaccination. This TCR came from an adult in good health. The chain links TRBV7-9 to TRBJ2-7; D possibly matches TRBD1 or TRBD2 (5 bases each). This CDR3 reads CASSPLGAGVYEQYF. The CDR3 DNA follows: TGTGCCAGCAGCCCTCTCGGGGCAGGCGTCTACGAGCAGTACTTC.